These 16 T cell receptor beta chains share one sample of origin, sequenced in a study of shared clonotypes between healthy human individuals. The table came from immunoSEQ multiplex PCR; TCRdb's copy has only in-frame clones and leaves some out. The data contain millions of clones, roughly 93% of them singletons. Sequencing used naive CD4+ T cells from PBMCs. Specified subset: CD45RA+ positively selected. The receptor source for this set is a man younger than 30 in good health. Some clones in this sample may be carry-over from other donors' samples.

This chain uses TRBV30 with TRBJ1-5; D not resolved. CDR3 length equals 14 residues. Trimming stripped 0 bases from V and 7 bases from J, with 13 bases between. Germline CDR1 and CDR2: GTSNPN and SVGIG (reference sequence). CDR3 nucleotides: TGTGCCTGGAGTGTGGTCGCGGTCGGGCAGCCCCAGCATTTT. Translation gives CAWSVVAVGQPQHF.

V usage is TRBV2 and J usage is TRBJ2-1; possibly TRBD1 or TRBD2 for D (5 bases each). Germline-derived CDR1 and CDR2 are SNHLY and FYNNEI. The CDR3 totals 12 residues. V lost 7 bases and J 11 bases, leaving 15 bases between the germline ends. The CDR3 sequence is CASNNGTNKQFF. The CDR3 nucleotides read TGTGCCAGCAATAACGGGACCAACAAGCAGTTCTTC.

The rearrangement links TRBV7-9 to TRBJ1-6; no reliable D call. V shed 1 base and J shed 10 bases, with 8 bases lying between them. Germline values: CDR1 SEHNR, CDR2 FQNEAQ (reference sequence). The CDR3 extends over 13 amino acids. Here the CDR3 reads CASSLGTRSPLHF. In nucleotides, the CDR3 is TGTGCCAGCAGCTTAGGGACGCGGTCACCCCTCCACTTT. Looking up the rest from reference TRBV7-9 and TRBJ1-6 gives the full variable domain: DTGVSQNPRHKITKRGQNVTFRCDPISEHNRLYWYRQTLGQGPEFLTYFQNEAQLEKSRLLSDRFSAERPKGSFSTLEIQRTEQGDSAMYLCASSLGTRSPLHFGNGTRLTVT.

The chain carries TRBV7-2 and TRBJ1-4; D is unclear. Germline CDR1 is SGHTA and CDR2 is FQGNSA. The V end was cut by 5 bases, the J end by 7 bases, with 8 bases between. The CDR3 spans 12 residues. CDR3 amino acids: CASSGPSEKLFF. The DNA of the CDR3 is TGTGCCAGCAGCGGGCCGAGTGAAAAACTGTTTTTT.

V is TRBV5-1 and J is TRBJ2-7, with a possible D match to TRBD1 (7 bases). The V end lost 4 bases, the J end lost 2 bases, and 16 bases lay between the germline ends. Germline CDR1 reads SGHRS; CDR2 reads YFSETQ. The CDR3 contains 15 residues. The CDR3 DNA follows: TGCGCCAGCAGCGATCGGACCAGGGGGGCCTACGAGCAGTACTTC. It encodes CASSDRTRGAYEQYF.

This rearrangement joins TRBV5-6 to TRBJ2-1, with 12 positions matching TRBD2. The ends lost 4 bases at V and 8 bases at J; junction bases unmatched: 13. Germline V CDR1 and CDR2: SGHDT, YYEEEE. The CDR3 has 17 residues. The chain's CDR3 is CASSATGLAGQGDEQFF. Written as DNA, the CDR3 is TGTGCCAGCAGCGCAACCGGACTAGCGGGACAAGGGGATGAGCAGTTCTTC.

The chain recombines TRBV6-5 with TRBJ1-2; D is perhaps TRBD1 (6 bases). The CDR3 has 13 amino acids. The V end was cut by 9 bases, the J end by 6 bases, with 17 bases between. Germline V gene lookup returns CDR1 MNHEY and CDR2 SVGAGI. The CDR3 spells CASQLSGTNGYTF. The CDR3 DNA is TGTGCCAGTCAACTCTCCGGGACAAATGGCTACACCTTC.

The V call is TRBV2, the J call TRBJ1-2; 8 bases align to TRBD1. Per germline, CDR1 SNHLY and CDR2 FYNNEI. This CDR3 spans 14 amino acids. The junction had 5 bases not matched to a gene; V was cut back by 6 bases and J by 2 bases. For the CDR3, the DNA is TGTGCCAGCAGAGAGACAGGGGCCAACTATGGCTACACCTTC. This sequence encodes CASRETGANYGYTF.

Turning to this clone: The identical CDR3 is also encoded by other nucleotide sequences in the sample. The V call is TRBV30, the J call TRBJ1-5; 7 bases map to TRBD1. Per the germline V gene, CDR1 is GTSNPN and CDR2 is SVGIG (reference sequence). The V gene end was trimmed by 1 base and the J gene end by 2 bases; junction bases not matched to a gene: 2. The CDR3 runs 14 residues. The CDR3 DNA sequence: TGTGCCTGGAGTGGGACAGGCGGCAATCAGCCCCAGCATTTT. Protein: CAWSGTGGNQPQHF. The variable domain in full, completed from reference TRBV30 and TRBJ1-5, reads SQTIHQWPATLVQPVGSPLSLECTVEGTSNPNLYWYRQAAGRGLQLLFYSVGIGQISSEVPQNLSASRPQDRQFILSSKKLLLSDSGFYLCAWSGTGGNQPQHFGDGTRLSIL.

The chain carries TRBV5-1 and TRBJ2-3; 10 positions agree with TRBD2. The CDR3 is 17 amino acids. CDR1 is SGHRS, CDR2 YFSETQ, per germline. The junction had 7 bases not matched to a gene; V was cut back by 0 bases and J by 3 bases. The CDR3 DNA follows: TGCGCCAGCAGCTTGGGTCGGGCTAGCGGGGGAACAGATACGCAGTATTTT. Its translation: CASSLGRASGGTDTQYF.

The chain links TRBV27 to TRBJ2-7, with a tentative D call TRBD1 (5 bases). The V end lost 2 bases, the J end lost 2 bases, and 13 bases lay between the germline ends. The CDR3 consists of 15 residues. Germline V CDR1 and CDR2: MNHEY, SMNVEV (reference sequence). CDR3 residues: CASSLTGSLPYEQYF. DNA for the CDR3: TGTGCCAGCAGTTTAACAGGATCGTTACCCTACGAGCAGTACTTC.

The chain links TRBV5-1 to TRBJ1-1; the D gene is possibly TRBD1 (5 bases). Per germline, CDR1 SGHRS and CDR2 YFSETQ. Trimming left V 1 base short and J 3 bases short, with 10 bases between. This CDR3 contains 14 residues. The CDR3 protein is CASSLIPGDTEAFF. The CDR3 DNA follows: TGCGCCAGCAGCTTGATTCCGGGGGACACTGAAGCTTTCTTT.

This rearrangement joins TRBV6-1 to TRBJ1-5, with D maybe TRBD1 (5 bases). The CDR3 spans 13 residues. Per the germline V gene, CDR1 is MNHNS and CDR2 is SASEGT. Trimming removed 5 bases at V and 4 bases at J, with 9 bases between. CDR3 protein: CASSPRGNQPQHF. CDR3 DNA: TGTGCCAGCAGTCCCCGGGGGAATCAGCCCCAGCATTTT.

The V gene is TRBV7-6, the J gene TRBJ1-1; D is undetermined. Trimming removed 7 bases from V and 6 bases from J, with 18 bases in between. CDR3 length: 14 amino acids. Germline CDR1 SGHVS, CDR2 FNYEAQ. The CDR3 bases are TGTGCCAGCACCCGTGACCTTGGTGATTCTGAAGCTTTCTTT. This sequence encodes CASTRDLGDSEAFF.

J is TRBJ2-5 and V is TRBV18; D remains unclear. The CDR3 is 15 amino acids. Germline V gene data show CDR1 as KGHSH and CDR2 as LQKENI. Deletions cut 4 bases from V and 4 bases from J, with 16 bases between. Here the CDR3 DNA reads TGTGCCAGCTCACTTGTTTCCTATCTCTTAGAGACCCAGTACTTC. It specifies CASSLVSYLLETQYF.

The rearrangement links TRBV11-3 to TRBJ2-1; the match to TRBD2 covers 9 bases. Looked up from germline, CDR1 is SGHNT and CDR2 is YENEEA. The CDR3 runs to 16 residues. The J segment lost 2 bases and the V segment lost 5 bases, leaving 7 bases of the junction unmatched. The chain's CDR3 is CASSHPLAGPYNEQFF. In DNA, the CDR3 is TGTGCCAGCAGCCATCCCCTAGCGGGGCCCTACAATGAGCAGTTCTTC.